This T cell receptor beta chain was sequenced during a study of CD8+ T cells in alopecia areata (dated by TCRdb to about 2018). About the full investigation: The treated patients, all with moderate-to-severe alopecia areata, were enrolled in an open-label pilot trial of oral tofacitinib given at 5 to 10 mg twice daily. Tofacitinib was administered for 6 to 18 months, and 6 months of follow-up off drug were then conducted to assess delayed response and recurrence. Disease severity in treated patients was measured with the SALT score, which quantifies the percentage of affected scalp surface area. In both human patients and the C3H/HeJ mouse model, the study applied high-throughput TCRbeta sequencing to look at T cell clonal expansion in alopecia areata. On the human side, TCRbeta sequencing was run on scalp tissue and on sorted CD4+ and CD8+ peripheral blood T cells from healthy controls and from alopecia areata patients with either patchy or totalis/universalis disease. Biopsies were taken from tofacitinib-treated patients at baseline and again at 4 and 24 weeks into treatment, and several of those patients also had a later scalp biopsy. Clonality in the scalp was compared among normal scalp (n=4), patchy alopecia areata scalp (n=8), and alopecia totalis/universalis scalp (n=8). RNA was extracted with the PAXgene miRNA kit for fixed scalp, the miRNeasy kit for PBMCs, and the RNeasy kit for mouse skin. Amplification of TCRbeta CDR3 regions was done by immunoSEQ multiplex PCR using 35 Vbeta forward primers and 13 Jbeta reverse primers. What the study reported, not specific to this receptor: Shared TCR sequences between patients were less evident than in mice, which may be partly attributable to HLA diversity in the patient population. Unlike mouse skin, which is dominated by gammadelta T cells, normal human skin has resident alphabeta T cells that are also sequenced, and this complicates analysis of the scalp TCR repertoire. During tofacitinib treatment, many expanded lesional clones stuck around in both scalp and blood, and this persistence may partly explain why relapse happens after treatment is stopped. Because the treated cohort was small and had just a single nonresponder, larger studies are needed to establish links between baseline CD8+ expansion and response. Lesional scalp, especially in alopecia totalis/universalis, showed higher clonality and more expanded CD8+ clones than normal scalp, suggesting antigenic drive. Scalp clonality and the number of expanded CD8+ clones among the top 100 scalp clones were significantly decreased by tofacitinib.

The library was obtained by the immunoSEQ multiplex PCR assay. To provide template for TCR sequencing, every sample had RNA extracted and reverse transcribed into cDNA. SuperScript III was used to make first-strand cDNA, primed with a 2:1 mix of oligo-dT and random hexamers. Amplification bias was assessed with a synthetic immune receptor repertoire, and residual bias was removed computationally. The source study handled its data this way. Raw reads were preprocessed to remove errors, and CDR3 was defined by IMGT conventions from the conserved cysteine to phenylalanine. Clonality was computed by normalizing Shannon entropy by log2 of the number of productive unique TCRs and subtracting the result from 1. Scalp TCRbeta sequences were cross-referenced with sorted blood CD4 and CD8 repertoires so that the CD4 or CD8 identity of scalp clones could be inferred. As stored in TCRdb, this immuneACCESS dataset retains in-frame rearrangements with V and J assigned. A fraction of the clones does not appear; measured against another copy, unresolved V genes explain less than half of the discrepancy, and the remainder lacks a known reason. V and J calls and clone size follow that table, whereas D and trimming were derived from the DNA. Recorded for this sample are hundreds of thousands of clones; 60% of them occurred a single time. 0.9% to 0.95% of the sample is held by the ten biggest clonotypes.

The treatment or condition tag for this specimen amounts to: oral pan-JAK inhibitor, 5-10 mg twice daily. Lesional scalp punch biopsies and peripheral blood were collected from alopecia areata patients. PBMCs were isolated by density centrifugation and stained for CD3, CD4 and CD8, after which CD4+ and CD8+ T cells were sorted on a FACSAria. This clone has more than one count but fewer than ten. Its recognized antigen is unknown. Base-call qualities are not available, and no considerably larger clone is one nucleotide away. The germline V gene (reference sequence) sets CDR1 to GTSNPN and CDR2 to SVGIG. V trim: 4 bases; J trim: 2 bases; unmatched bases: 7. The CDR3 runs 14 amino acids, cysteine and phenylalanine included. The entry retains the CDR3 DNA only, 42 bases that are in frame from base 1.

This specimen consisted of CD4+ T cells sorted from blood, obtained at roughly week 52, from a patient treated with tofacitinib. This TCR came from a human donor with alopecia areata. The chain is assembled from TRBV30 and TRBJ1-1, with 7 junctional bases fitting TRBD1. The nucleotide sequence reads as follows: TGTGCCTGGAAAATAACAGGGGTAAACACTGAAGCTTTCTTT. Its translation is CAWKITGVNTEAFF.